In this sample, the clone carrying this TCR beta chain turned up once. Antigen specificity is unknown. The CDR3 sequence is 14 residues long. Trimming took off 6 bases at V and 3 bases at J, with 12 bases between the two ends. CDR1 MNHEY and CDR2 SVGAGI come from the germline V gene. This entry is derived from a study of cytomegalovirus exposure and HLA in healthy donors. Study-wide results and caveats: The sole available immune exposure information was CMV serostatus. Being indistinguishable, some V segments were excluded, TRBV6-2 and TRBV6-3 among them. More than 15,000 TCR beta sequences were associated with HLA alleles at 0.05 false discovery rate in a later analysis.

PCR employed 60 Vbeta and 13 Jbeta primers. The protocol was immunoSEQ multiplex PCR, while the TCRdb copy is restricted to in-frame clones and leaves out a portion. The sample records 85,000 to 130,000 clones, around 85% being singletons. The rearrangement links TRBV6-5 to TRBJ1-3; TRBD1 is a possible D gene (6 bases). The TCR sequence derives from a man between 60 and 75 years old in good health and CMV-seronegative. The sample comprised PBMCs. In DNA, the CDR3 is TGTGCCAGCAGAAAACAGGGCAGTGGAAACACCATATATTTT. Translating gives CASRKQGSGNTIYF.